A single sample is the source of the 17 T cell receptor beta chains below, sequenced in a study of spatial heterogeneity in lung cancer. TCRdb passed the 5' RACE reads through MiXCR, listing each CDR3 protein once. This table holds tens of thousands of distinct CDR3 sequences, 4.6% found once. As to time point: sample taken at primary tumor resection. Sequencing of whole RNA from tumor, nontumor lung or frozen PBMC involved no sorting. Sequencing used PBMCs, obtained at surgery. The receptor set was obtained from a male donor with early-stage non-small cell lung cancer.

The sample holds many counts of this clonotype. V usage is TRBV6-6 and J usage is TRBJ2-1; TRBD2 matches 9 bases. Germline CDR1 reads MNHNY; CDR2 reads SVGAGI (reference sequence). The CDR3 contains 14 residues. V lost 6 bases and J lost 4; bases outside the gene matches: 4. In DNA form, the CDR3 reads TGTGCCAGCAGGCCGACTAGCGGTTACAATGAGCAGTTCTTC. Translation gives CASRPTSGYNEQFF.

This clonotype has ten or more counts. The chain is built from TRBV5-1 and TRBJ2-2; no clear D. The CDR3 has 14 residues. V lost 0 bases, J lost 2 bases, and 5 bases lay in between. CDR1 and CDR2 (germline): SGHRS, YFSETQ. CDR3 DNA: TGCGCCAGCAGCTTGGGCGGTAACACCGGGGAGCTGTTTTTT. This encodes CASSLGGNTGELFF.

This clonotype was picked up many times. This rearrangement joins TRBV7-9 to TRBJ2-7; TRBD1 might be the D (5 bases). The CDR3 length is 13 residues. Trimming pared 5 bases from V and 3 bases from J, leaving 11 bases between. CDR1 SEHNR and CDR2 FQNEAQ come from the germline V gene (reference sequence). The CDR3 region is CASSLREDYEQYF. CDR3 nucleotides: TGTGCCAGCAGCCTCAGGGAAGACTACGAGCAGTACTTC.

At least ten counts were recorded for this clonotype. This sequence joins TRBV3-2 and TRBJ2-1. TRBV3-2 constitutes a pseudogene. This CDR3 contains 16 residues. The CDR3 is CASSQDTQPSYNEQFF. The CDR3 nucleotides read TGTGCCAGCAGCCAAGACACACAGCCCTCCTACAATGAGCAGTTCTTC.

There are many counts of this clonotype. The chain is built from TRBV7-2 and TRBJ2-1; 7 nucleotides line up with TRBD1. Germline lookup yields CDR1 SGHTA and CDR2 FQGNSA. The trim removed 3 bases at V and 4 bases at J, leaving 3 bases unmatched. CDR3 size: 14 residues. The CDR3 coding sequence is TGTGCCAGCAGCTTCGGACAGGAGTACAATGAGCAGTTCTTC. This translates into CASSFGQEYNEQFF.

This clonotype was picked up many times. This chain uses TRBV6-6 with TRBJ2-2; 7 bases fit TRBD1. V lost 4 bases, J lost 1 base, and 6 bases stayed unmatched. The CDR3 covers 16 residues. CDR1 and CDR2 (germline): MNHNY, SVGAGI (reference sequence). The CDR3: CASSSPRGQNTGELFF. DNA of the CDR3: TGTGCCAGCAGTTCCCCAAGGGGGCAGAACACCGGGGAGCTGTTTTTT.

Ten or more counts support this clonotype. The chain recombines TRBV29-1 with TRBJ2-2, with D unresolved. The CDR3 is made up of 11 amino acids. Per germline, CDR1 SQVTM and CDR2 ANQGSEA. Trimming removed 8 bases at V and 5 bases at J, with 9 bases between. The CDR3 loop reads CSCSGTGELFF. The CDR3 DNA sequence: TGCAGCTGTTCCGGGACCGGGGAGCTGTTTTTT.

By share, this clonotype ranks as medium-sized (0.01 to 0.1%). This chain joins TRBV29-1 and TRBJ1-2, with unresolved D. V was pared by 7 bases and J by 5 bases, with 17 bases between. There are 13 residues in the CDR3. Germline V gene sequence: CDR1 SQVTM, CDR2 ANQGSEA. The CDR3 nucleotides read TGCAGCGCCACCCCGGATCCCGGGTATGGCTACACCTTC. The encoded protein is CSATPDPGYGYTF.

The J gene is TRBJ2-3, the V gene TRBV28; D is unresolved. With 8 bases removed from V and 8 bases from J, the gap between germline ends came to 14 bases. The germline V gene has CDR1 MDHEN and CDR2 SYDVKM. The CDR3 loop spans 12 amino acids. The CDR3: CASYKGMGTQYF. The CDR3 DNA reads as TGTGCCAGCTATAAAGGGATGGGTACGCAGTATTTT.

This clonotype appeared many times. This rearrangement joins TRBV5-1 to TRBJ1-1, with unresolved D. CDR3 length: 12 amino acids. The V and J ends lost 5 bases and 2 bases respectively, with 7 bases between them. In germline, CDR1 is SGHRS, CDR2 YFSETQ. CDR3 region: CASRYSNTEAFF. The CDR3 bases are TGCGCCAGCAGGTATTCTAACACTGAAGCTTTCTTT.

This clonotype was detected many times. V usage is TRBV20-1 and J usage is TRBJ1-2; 8 bases fit TRBD1. After removal of 0 bases from V and 3 bases from J, the junction contained 6 bases not matched to a gene. CDR1 is DFQATT and CDR2 is SNEGSKA in the germline V gene (reference sequence). The CDR3 is made up of 15 amino acids. Here the CDR3 reads CSARDPTGGDYGYTF. For the CDR3, the DNA is TGCAGTGCTAGAGATCCCACAGGGGGGGACTATGGCTACACCTTC.

This clonotype was counted many times. The rearrangement uses TRBV6-5 and TRBJ1-4, with 7 bases matching TRBD1. The CDR3 consists of 16 residues. V shed 0 bases and J 8 bases; nucleotides not matched to a gene: 9. Germline V gene lookup returns CDR1 MNHEY and CDR2 SVGAGI. CDR3 DNA: TGTGCCAGCAGTTACTCGATACAGGGGTCGTGGGAAAAACTGTTTTTT. This codes for CASSYSIQGSWEKLFF.

In its sample, this clonotype was seen many times. The chain combines TRBV3-1 with TRBJ1-2; D is possibly TRBD1 (5 bases). Trimming pared 6 bases from V and 3 bases from J, leaving 20 bases between. Germline CDR1 LGHDT, CDR2 YNNKEL (reference sequence). The CDR3 has 16 residues. CDR3 nucleotides: TGTGCCAGCAGGAGAAGGGGTACCCCCGGAGACTATGGCTACACCTTC. Its protein product is CASRRRGTPGDYGYTF.

This clonotype was seen repeatedly, ten times or more. The chain recombines TRBV12-3 or TRBV12-4 with TRBJ2-1; either TRBD1 or TRBD2 may fit D (6 bases each). Trimming pared 5 bases from V and 3 bases from J, leaving 14 bases between. CDR3 length: 15 residues. CDR3 in DNA: TGTGCCAGCAGTCCCGTTCGGGGGCGCTACAATGAGCAGTTCTTC. Amino acid sequence: CASSPVRGRYNEQFF.

The table lists this clonotype with many counts. The chain recombines TRBV6-5 with TRBJ2-7; TRBD2 is a possible D gene (6 bases). The CDR3 runs to 14 residues. Germline CDR1 and CDR2: MNHEY and SVGAGI. Trimming took off 5 bases at V and 2 bases at J, with 13 bases between the two ends. DNA of the CDR3: TGTGCCAGCAGTGCTTGGAGGGGTGCCTACGAGCAGTACTTC. Translating it yields CASSAWRGAYEQYF.

This clonotype was seen ten or more times. The V and J genes are TRBV20-1 and TRBJ2-2, with D hard to call. The CDR3 runs 15 residues. Germline CDR1 is DFQATT and CDR2 is SNEGSKA (reference sequence). Trimming cost V 6 bases and J 0 bases, with 14 bases left between them. CDR3 nucleotides: TGCAGTGCCGCCCCAGGCGGTTCGAACACCGGGGAGCTGTTTTTT. As protein: CSAAPGGSNTGELFF.

This clonotype showed up many times. The chain employs TRBV12-3 or TRBV12-4 and TRBJ1-6; D is perhaps TRBD1 (5 bases). The CDR3 runs to 14 residues. V lost 7 bases to trimming and J lost 8 bases, with 15 bases between them. DNA of the CDR3: TGTGCCAGCACCCCGGGGGGGTGGTATTCACCCCTCCACTTT. This translates into CASTPGGWYSPLHF.